The sequence of this T cell receptor (beta chain) was determined in a study of blood T cell repertoires in COVID-19. Across the whole study: Material from acute and convalescent COVID-19 was sourced from the United States, Italy and Spain. T cells, B-cell-depleted T cells, or PBMCs supplied cDNA or gDNA.

CDR1 is LGHDT, CDR2 YNNKEL, per germline (reference sequence). V was clipped by 6 bases and J by 4 bases; unmatched bases: 5. The CDR3 covers 15 residues. Original methodology: Amplification of reference gene primers provided the estimated nucleated cell counts. Using immunoSEQ multiplex PCR, the repertoire was profiled, and TCRdb retains in-frame clones only, with some absent. D and trimming come from the DNA, and the V and J calls and clone size come from that table. The table has 130,000 to 150,000 clones, about four fifths seen once. Sequenced: peripheral blood. The rearrangement joins TRBV3-1 (or the pseudogene TRBV3-2) to TRBJ2-1; TRBD1 matches at 11 bases. This receptor was identified in a human donor with acute or convalescent COVID-19. The donor label of this sample is uncertain. The CDR3 nucleotides are TGTGCCAGCAGTCCCCGGGACAGGGGGTACAATGAGCAGTTCTTC. It codes for CASSPRDRGYNEQFF.